The sequence of this T cell receptor beta chain was determined in a study of a mutant IDH1 vaccine in newly diagnosed glioma. Study-wide background: The study held visit V12 at week 35 and visit V13 at week 47.

The time point here: week 35, safety follow-up. Doses consisted of 300 ug of mutant IDH1 20-mer peptide each, paired with topical imiquimod. The study enrolled donors with new WHO grade 3 or 4 IDH1-mutant, ATRX-lost astrocytomas. Only in-frame clones appear in the TCRdb table, and some are missing; sequencing was by immunoSEQ multiplex PCR. The table includes some 42,000 clones, about 83% detected once. V gave up 7 bases and J gave up 4 bases, with 17 bases separating them. CDR1 and CDR2 from the germline V gene are SNHLY and FYNNEI. This CDR3 spans 14 amino acids. In regard to this clone: Its specificity is unknown.

Study-level points and caveats: Changes in top peripheral clonotypes did not appear linked to pseudoprogression.

V and J are TRBV2 and TRBJ2-7; D might be TRBD1 (6 bases). Sequences were derived from PBMCs, sampled from a glioma patient whose treatment included an IDH1 peptide vaccine. The source of this sequence is a woman aged 45-59 years with glioma. CDR3 protein: CASKRWTDLYEQYF. DNA of the CDR3: TGTGCCAGCAAACGGTGGACAGACTTGTACGAGCAGTACTTC.